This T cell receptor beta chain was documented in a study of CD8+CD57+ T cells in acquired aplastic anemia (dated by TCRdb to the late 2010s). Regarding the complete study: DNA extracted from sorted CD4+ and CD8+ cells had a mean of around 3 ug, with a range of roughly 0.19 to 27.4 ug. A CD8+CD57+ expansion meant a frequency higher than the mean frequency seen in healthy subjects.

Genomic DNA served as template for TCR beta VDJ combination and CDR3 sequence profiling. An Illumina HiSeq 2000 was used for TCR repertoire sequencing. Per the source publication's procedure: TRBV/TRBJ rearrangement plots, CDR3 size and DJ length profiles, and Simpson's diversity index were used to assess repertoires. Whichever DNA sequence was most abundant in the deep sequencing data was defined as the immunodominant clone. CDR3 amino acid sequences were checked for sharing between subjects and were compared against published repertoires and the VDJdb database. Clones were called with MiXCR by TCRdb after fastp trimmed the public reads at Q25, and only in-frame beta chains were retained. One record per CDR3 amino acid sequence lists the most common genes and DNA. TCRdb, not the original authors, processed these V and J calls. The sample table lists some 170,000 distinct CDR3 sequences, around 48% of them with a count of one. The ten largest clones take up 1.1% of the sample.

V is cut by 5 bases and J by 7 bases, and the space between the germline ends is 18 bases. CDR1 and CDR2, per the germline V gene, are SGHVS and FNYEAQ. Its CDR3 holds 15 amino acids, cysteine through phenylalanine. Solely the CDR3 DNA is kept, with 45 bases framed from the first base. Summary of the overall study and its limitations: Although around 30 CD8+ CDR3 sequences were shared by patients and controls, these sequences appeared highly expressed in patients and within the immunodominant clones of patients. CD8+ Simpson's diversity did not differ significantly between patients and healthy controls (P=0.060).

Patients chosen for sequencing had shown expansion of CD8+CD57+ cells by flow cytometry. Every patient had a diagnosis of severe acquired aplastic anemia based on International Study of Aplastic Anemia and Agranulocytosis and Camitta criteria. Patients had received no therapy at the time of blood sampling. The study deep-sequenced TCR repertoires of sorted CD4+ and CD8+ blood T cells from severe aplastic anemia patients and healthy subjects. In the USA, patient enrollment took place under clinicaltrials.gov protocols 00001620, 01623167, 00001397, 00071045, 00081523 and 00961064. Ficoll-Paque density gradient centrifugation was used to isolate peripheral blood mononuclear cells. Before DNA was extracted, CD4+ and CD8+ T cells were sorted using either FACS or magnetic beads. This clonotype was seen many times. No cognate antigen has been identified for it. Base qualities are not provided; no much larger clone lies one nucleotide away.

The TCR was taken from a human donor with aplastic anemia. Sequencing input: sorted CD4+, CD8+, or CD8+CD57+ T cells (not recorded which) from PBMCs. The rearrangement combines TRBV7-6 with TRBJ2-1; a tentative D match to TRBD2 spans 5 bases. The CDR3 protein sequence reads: CASSPRTGDDNEQFF. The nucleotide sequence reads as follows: TGTGCCAGCAGCCCGCGGACTGGGGATGATAATGAGCAGTTCTTC.